The 5 T cell receptor beta chains below were found in one sample sequenced in a study of blood T cell repertoires in COVID-19. TCRdb's copy holds only in-frame clones and misses some; the assay was immunoSEQ multiplex PCR. The sample lists fewer than 150,000 clones; roughly 84% were seen once. Input material: peripheral blood. Source of these receptors: a man aged 35-49 years with acute or convalescent COVID-19.

The rearrangement uses TRBV7-2 and TRBJ1-6; 9 positions match TRBD1. Germline lookup yields CDR1 SGHTA and CDR2 FQGNSA. This CDR3 spans 13 amino acids. J gave up 13 bases and V 5 bases, and 6 bases lay outside the gene matches. The CDR3 loop reads CASSPGQGVPLHF. DNA of the CDR3: TGTGCCAGCAGCCCGGGACAGGGAGTCCCCCTCCACTTT.

The V gene is TRBV6-6, the J gene TRBJ1-1; TRBD1 matches at 7 bases. J was trimmed by 4 bases and V by 0 bases; bases with no gene match: 8. This CDR3 has 16 amino acids. The germline V gene has CDR1 MNHNY and CDR2 SVGAGI (reference sequence). The CDR3 coding sequence is TGTGCCAGCAGTTACTCCTGGGCTACAGGGGCCACTGAAGCTTTCTTT. Amino acids: CASSYSWATGATEAFF.

The chain employs TRBV7-9 and TRBJ1-1; the D is unclear. Germline V lookup: CDR1 SEHNR, CDR2 FQNEAQ (reference sequence). With 4 bases removed from V and 5 bases from J, the gap between germline ends came to 14 bases. The CDR3 extends over 14 amino acids. The chain's CDR3 is CASSSVYLGTEAFF. The CDR3 DNA sequence: TGTGCCAGCAGCTCAGTATACCTCGGGACTGAAGCTTTCTTT.

V is TRBV18 and J is TRBJ2-7; 8 bases are a match to TRBD1. The germline V gene encodes CDR1 KGHSH and CDR2 LQKENI. CDR3 length: 15 amino acids. After removal of 6 bases from V and 6 bases from J, the junction contained 13 bases not matched to a gene. The CDR3 loop reads CASSPGTGPAGEQYF. CDR3 in DNA: TGTGCCAGCTCTCCCGGGACAGGTCCCGCTGGCGAGCAGTACTTC.

This clone appeared a single time. V gene TRBV2 combines with J gene TRBJ2-2; D is unresolved. Germline V gene data show CDR1 as SNHLY and CDR2 as FYNNEI. V was pared by 9 bases and J by 2 bases, with 4 bases between. The CDR3 contains 11 residues. The CDR3 is CARGNTGELFF. CDR3 bases: TGTGCCAGGGGCAACACCGGGGAGCTGTTTTTT.